One and the same sample provided the 19 T cell receptor beta chains below, sequenced in a study of T cell clonality in common variable immunodeficiency. Measured with immunoSEQ multiplex PCR; TCRdb has only the in-frame clones, and not every one. Sampling found about 81,000 clones, none seen once. Sequencing used peripheral blood mononuclear cells. The receptors here all came from a person aged 18 to 70 in good health.

In this sample, this clone turned up many times. The sequenced part of the CDR3 DNA is TGTGCCAGCAGCTTAGAATTCTCCAACTATGGC. Its protein product is CASSLEFSNYG. The full CDR3 is CASSLEFSNYGYTF. The chain joins TRBV7-2 to TRBJ1-2; D uncertain. The read terminates 3 residues before the CDR3 end, so the remaining end is supplied by the germline J gene. Trimming left V 1 base short and J 2 bases short, with 8 bases between. CDR3 size: 14 residues. From germline, CDR1 is SGHTA and CDR2 FQGNSA.

This clone was picked up many times. The sequenced fragment ends 3 residues before the CDR3 boundary, so the rest is inferred from the germline J gene. This chain connects TRBV19 to TRBJ2-1, with 10 bases matching TRBD2. Germline lookup yields CDR1 LNHDA and CDR2 SQIVND (reference sequence). The V segment lost 6 bases and the J segment 9 bases; nucleotides outside the gene matches: 11. The CDR3 runs 15 residues. The covered CDR3 bases are TGTGCCAGTAGCACTGCTAGCGGGAGCGGAATTGAG. Its protein product is CASSTASGSGIE. The CDR3 reads in full as CASSTASGSGIEQFF.

This clone was detected ten times or more. The read ends 3 residues before the CDR3 terminus; that terminus is restored from the germline J gene. The genes are TRBV2 and TRBJ2-7; 7 bases match TRBD1. V trimming: 5 bases; J trimming: 2 bases; junction bases outside the gene matches: 9. The CDR3 runs to 15 residues. Germline V CDR1 and CDR2: SNHLY, FYNNEI. CDR3 DNA, as far as it was read: TGTGCCAGCAGTTACGGACCGGGACAGACCTACGAG. Residues: CASSYGPGQTYE. In full, the CDR3 reads CASSYGPGQTYEQYF.

In this sample, this clone turned up many times. A read error may produce the germline difference seen at one junction end. The read terminates 3 residues before the CDR3 end, so the remaining end is supplied by the germline J gene. The chain uses TRBV4-2 and TRBJ2-7; TRBD2 is a possible D gene (5 bases). This CDR3 comprises 15 residues. CDR1 LGHNA and CDR2 YNFKEQ come from the germline V gene. This CDR3 is CASSQEADAFYEQYF. Partial CDR3 DNA: TGCGCCAGCAGCCAAGAAGCGGACGCGTTCTACGAG.

This clone was seen a handful of times. The read gets to within 3 residues of the CDR3 end, and the germline J gene fills in the rest. V is TRBV7-8 and J is TRBJ1-1; 7 bases agree with TRBD1. In germline, CDR1 is SGHVS, CDR2 FQNEAQ. The CDR3 length is 15 residues. V lost 5 bases, J lost 2 bases, and 8 bases stayed unmatched. The CDR3 DNA, read in part, is TGTGCCAGCAGCCAACACAGGGGTCTAAACACTGAA. This sequence encodes CASSQHRGLNTE. The CDR3 in full is CASSQHRGLNTEAFF.

This clone showed up many times. Read data end 3 residues before the CDR3 end; the end is taken from the germline J gene. The chain carries TRBV20-1 and TRBJ2-7; 10 bases align to TRBD2. Trimming cost V 5 bases and J 2 bases; bases outside gene matches: 3. The CDR3 runs to 13 residues. Germline CDR1 DFQATT, CDR2 SNEGSKA (reference sequence). CDR3 DNA (partial): TGCAGTGCTTGGACTAGCGGTCCCTACGAG. Translated, it gives CSAWTSGPYE. The full CDR3 is CSAWTSGPYEQYF.

This clone is termed medium-sized. The read finishes 3 residues shy of the CDR3 end, and the germline J gene is used to complete it. V usage is TRBV6-1 and J usage is TRBJ2-3, with 8 bases lining up with TRBD1. The CDR3 totals 15 residues. Germline V gives CDR1 MNHNS, CDR2 SASEGT. The V gene end was trimmed by 1 base and the J gene end by 2 bases; junction bases not matched to a gene: 2. This chain's CDR3 is CASSEGTGHTDTQYF. The covered CDR3 bases are TGTGCCAGCAGTGAAGGGACAGGGCACACAGATACG.

This clone was seen many times. The read stops 3 residues short of the end of the CDR3; the missing end is completed from the germline J gene. V and J are TRBV20-1 and TRBJ2-1; D is perhaps TRBD2 (6 bases). The length of the CDR3 is 14 residues. The V gene's germline CDR1 is DFQATT and CDR2 SNEGSKA (reference sequence). The V gene lost 2 bases and the J gene lost 5 bases, with 13 bases spanning the gap. CDR3 loop: CSARLASVDNEQFF. The sequenced part of the CDR3 DNA is TGCAGTGCTAGACTGGCTAGCGTAGACAATGAG.

A few counts support this clone. The observed sequence ends 3 residues before the CDR3 terminus, with the missing tail filled in from the germline J gene. This rearrangement joins TRBV10-1 to TRBJ2-1, with 9 bases lining up with TRBD2. Losses at the gene ends were 4 bases for V and 4 bases for J; bases not matched to a gene: 5. CDR3 length: 15 residues. CDR1 is WNHNN, CDR2 SYGVQD, per germline (reference sequence). The sequenced CDR3 bases are TGCGCCAGCAGTGCTACTAGCGGGCAATACAATGAG. It specifies CASSATSGQYNE. The complete CDR3 sequence is CASSATSGQYNEQFF.

This clone was recorded many times. The read stops 3 residues short of the end of the CDR3; the missing end is completed from the germline J gene. This chain uses TRBV11-2 with TRBJ2-7, with D uncertain. Trimming removed 4 bases at V and 5 bases at J, with 12 bases between. The CDR3 runs 13 residues. Germline lookup yields CDR1 SGHAT and CDR2 FQNNGV. CDR3 sequence: CASSSPSEDEQYF. The DNA read from the CDR3 is TGTGCCAGCAGCTCCCCCTCCGAGGACGAG. Full variable domain (missing parts from reference TRBV11-2 and TRBJ2-7): EAGVAQSPRYKIIEKRQSVAFWCNPISGHATLYWYQQILGQGPKLLIQFQNNGVVDDSQLPKDRFSAERLKGVDSTLKIQPAKLEDSAVYLCASSSPSEDEQYFGPGTRLTVT.

This clone has at least ten counts. The read halts 3 residues ahead of the CDR3 end, with the missing end drawn from the germline J gene. The chain links TRBV20-1 to TRBJ2-1; 7 nucleotides agree with TRBD2. Germline values: CDR1 DFQATT, CDR2 SNEGSKA (reference sequence). Trimming cost V 5 bases and J 3 bases; bases outside gene matches: 4. CDR3 length: 13 amino acids. The CDR3 loop is CSAWAGDYNEQFF. The covered CDR3 bases are TGCAGTGCTTGGGCGGGAGACTACAATGAG.

This clone appeared many times. With the read ending 3 residues before the CDR3 end, the germline J gene is used to fill in that end. This chain connects TRBV5-1 to TRBJ1-2; D remains ambiguous. The V gene lost 4 bases and the J gene lost 2 bases, with 6 bases spanning the gap. Germline V gene sequence: CDR1 SGHRS, CDR2 YFSETQ. This CDR3 is built from 12 residues. The sequenced CDR3 bases are TGCGCCAGCAGCGGCCTCAACTATGGC. This gives the protein CASSGLNYG. The full CDR3 sequence reads CASSGLNYGYTF.

In its sample, this clone was seen many times. The read halts 3 residues ahead of the CDR3 end, with the missing end drawn from the germline J gene. The chain joins TRBV7-3 to TRBJ2-1; TRBD2 matches at 7 bases. Germline V gene sequence: CDR1 SGHTA, CDR2 FQGTGA. V dropped 3 bases and J dropped 6; count of bases not matched to a gene: 8. This CDR3 is 15 amino acids long. The covered CDR3 bases are TGTGCCAGCAGCTTCTGGGCTAGCGGAACCAATGAG. Its translation is CASSFWASGTNE. The whole CDR3 is CASSFWASGTNEQFF. Full variable domain (missing parts from reference TRBV7-3 and TRBJ2-1): GAGVSQTPSNKVTEKGKYVELRCDPISGHTALYWYRQSLGQGPEFLIYFQGTGAADDSGLPNDRFFAVRPEGSVSTLKIQRTERGDSAVYLCASSFWASGTNEQFFGPGTRLTVL.

This clone showed up many times. The CDR3 extends 3 residues past the end of the read, so its final part is completed from the germline J gene. The chain links TRBV19 to TRBJ2-7; 13 bases match TRBD2. The V segment lost 4 bases and the J segment 6 bases; nucleotides outside the gene matches: 9. Germline V gives CDR1 LNHDA, CDR2 SQIVND (reference sequence). The CDR3 has 16 residues. CDR3 in amino acids: CASSRWTSGSQLEQYF. CDR3 DNA, as far as it was read: TGTGCCAGTAGTAGATGGACTAGCGGGAGTCAGCTCGAG.

This clone came up many times. The read terminates 3 residues ahead of where the CDR3 ends, so the germline J gene completes it. The chain combines TRBV12-3 or TRBV12-4 with TRBJ2-7; D call uncertain. This CDR3 has 13 amino acids. Trimming left V 3 bases short and J 2 bases short, with 8 bases between. The CDR3 spells CASSLGVAYEQYF. The DNA read from the CDR3 is TGTGCCAGCAGTTTGGGCGTTGCCTACGAG.

The sample holds many counts of this clone. With the read ending 3 residues before the CDR3 end, the germline J gene is used to fill in that end. The chain is built from TRBV7-2 and TRBJ2-4, with 8 bases that match TRBD2. The germline gives CDR1 SGHTA, CDR2 FQGNSA. The CDR3 covers 13 residues. Trimming cost V 5 bases and J 8 bases; bases outside gene matches: 5. The CDR3 sequence is CASSVSGNDIQYF. CDR3 DNA, as far as it was read: TGTGCCAGCAGCGTTAGCGGGAATGACATT.

This clone was observed at least ten times. The DNA ends 3 residues before the CDR3 does, and the rest of the CDR3 is filled in from the germline J gene. This chain joins TRBV7-3 and TRBJ1-2; D gene unclear. V was trimmed by 2 bases and J by 4 bases, leaving 20 bases between them. Germline CDR1 and CDR2: SGHTA and FQGTGA. The CDR3 sequence is 17 residues long. CDR3: CASSLAGGGPGLYGYTF. The sequenced CDR3 bases are TGTGCCAGCAGCTTAGCTGGTGGAGGCCCAGGACTCTATGGC.

This clone occurred many times. The missing CDR3 end, 3 residues past where the read stops, is filled in from the germline J gene. This chain links TRBV19 with TRBJ2-1; 9 bases are a match to TRBD2. V lost 1 base and J lost 7; bases outside the gene matches: 5. Germline V gene sequence: CDR1 LNHDA, CDR2 SQIVND (reference sequence). The CDR3 runs to 15 residues. The DNA read from the CDR3 is TGTGCCAGTAGTATAGGGGCGGGAGGGCCGAATGAG. Its protein is CASSIGAGGPNE. The full-length CDR3 reads as CASSIGAGGPNEQFF.

This clone was seen many times. The read terminates 3 residues before the CDR3 end, so the remaining end is supplied by the germline J gene. V is TRBV7-3 and J is TRBJ2-3; possibly TRBD1 for D (6 bases). From germline, CDR1 is SGHTA and CDR2 FQGTGA. Trimming removed 8 bases at V and 5 bases at J, with 17 bases between. This CDR3 has 14 amino acids. The CDR3 bases that were read are TGTGCCAGCGGACGGCTTGGGGGACAAGATACG. Its protein product is CASGRLGGQDT. Given in full, the CDR3 is CASGRLGGQDTQYF.